The 14 T cell receptor beta chains below were found in one sample sequenced in a study of blood T cells in healthy people across ages. A J-beta primer mix and a sample-barcoded 5' primer were used in a second PCR of roughly 6 to 11 cycles. TCRdb re-analysed the 5' RACE reads in MiXCR, keeping a single row per CDR3 protein. The sample consists of 1,800,000 or so distinct CDR3 sequences, roughly two fifths of them appearing once. The sample comprised blood. The receptors originated from a human donor in good health.

Comment on this clonotype: Relative to the germline gene, one junction end is altered; a read error may explain this. The J gene is TRBJ2-5, the V gene TRBV14; D is undetermined. The CDR3 spans 11 residues. Germline loops: CDR1 SGHDN, CDR2 FVKESK. The CDR3 DNA is TGTGCCGGCAGCAAGGGCGAGACCCAGTACTTC. Translation gives CAGSKGETQYF.

A word on this clonotype: An end of the junction does not agree with germline; a read error may underlie this. The J gene is TRBJ2-4, the V gene TRBV7-7; D gene unclear. CDR3 length: 14 amino acids. Germline loops: CDR1 SSHAT, CDR2 FNYEAQ (reference sequence). The CDR3 here is CASSLTPEGAEQYF. DNA of the CDR3: TGTGCTAGCAGCTTAACCCCAGAAGGTGCAGAGCAGTACTTC.

This clonotype was recorded a few times. V usage is TRBV5-1 and J usage is TRBJ2-1, with D uncertain. Germline CDR1 reads SGHRS; CDR2 reads YFSETQ. Trimming pared 4 bases from V and 8 bases from J, leaving 19 bases between. The CDR3 sequence is 15 residues long. CDR3 loop: CASSEDLSPIYEQFF. The DNA for the CDR3 is TGCGCCAGCAGCGAAGATTTGAGCCCTATCTATGAGCAGTTCTTC.

The rearrangement uses TRBV9 and TRBJ2-3; D ambiguous. V was cut by 0 bases and J by 2 bases, with 13 bases left in between. The CDR3 is 16 amino acids. Germline V CDR1 and CDR2: SGDLS, YYNGEE. CDR3 DNA sequence: TGTGCCAGCAGCGTAGGGGCCTCCGAATACACAGATACGCAGTATTTT. This encodes CASSVGASEYTDTQYF.

The gene calls are TRBV10-2 and TRBJ1-2, with 9 bases aligning to TRBD1. This CDR3 is built from 15 residues. Germline CDR1 WSHSY, CDR2 SAAADI. Trimming removed 5 bases from V and 2 bases from J; junction bases left unmatched: 6. CDR3 in amino acids: CASSIGTGWNYGYTF. Written as DNA, the CDR3 is TGCGCCAGCAGTATCGGGACAGGGTGGAACTATGGCTACACCTTC.

The chain employs TRBV12-3 or TRBV12-4 and TRBJ2-4; D unresolved. The CDR3 totals 14 residues. Trimming pared 3 bases from V and 1 base from J, leaving 7 bases between. This CDR3 is CASSFPRAKNIQYF. The DNA of the CDR3 is TGTGCCAGCAGTTTCCCCAGGGCCAAAAACATTCAGTACTTC.

The chain uses TRBV7-6 and TRBJ1-5; 9 bases match TRBD1. Per the germline V gene, CDR1 is SGHVS and CDR2 is FNYEAQ. This CDR3 region has 18 residues. Losses at the gene ends were 1 base for V and 6 bases for J; bases not matched to a gene: 13. For the CDR3, the DNA is TGTGCCAGCAGCTTAGGGGCCTTCGTGGGACAGGGACGTCAGCCCCAGCATTTT. Amino acid sequence: CASSLGAFVGQGRQPQHF.

This chain links TRBV5-1 with TRBJ2-1; 9 bases fit TRBD2. The germline V gene has CDR1 SGHRS and CDR2 YFSETQ. The J segment lost 8 bases and the V segment lost 0 bases, leaving 12 bases of the junction unmatched. The CDR3 runs 17 residues. DNA for the CDR3: TGCGCCAGCAGCTTGGTAGTTGGTGGCGGGGGGGCTGATGAGCAGTTCTTC. Amino acids: CASSLVVGGGGADEQFF.

About this clonotype itself: One end of the junction fails to match germline, which may point to a read error. The genes are TRBV4-2 and TRBJ1-5; D gene unclear. The length of the CDR3 is 13 residues. The germline V gene has CDR1 LGHNA and CDR2 YNFKEQ. The CDR3 spells CARSQSYDQPQHF. CDR3 nucleotide sequence: TGTGCCCGCAGCCAAAGCTATGATCAGCCCCAGCATTTT.

Concerning this clonotype: At one boundary the junction diverges from the germline segment, which might be a read error. The chain combines TRBV18 with TRBJ1-2; D gene ambiguous. This CDR3 has 13 amino acids. Germline assignment: CDR1 KGHSH and CDR2 LQKENI. The CDR3 DNA reads as TGTGCCGGCTCACCACCGGAAAGTTATGGCTACACCTTC. Translating gives CAGSPPESYGYTF. The full variable domain, its missing parts supplied by reference TRBV18 and TRBJ1-2, is NAGVMQNPRHLVRRRGQEARLRCSPMKGHSHVYWYRQLPEEGLKFMVYLQKENIIDESGMPKERFSAEFPKEGPSILRIQQVVRGDSAAYFCAGSPPESYGYTFGSGTRLTVV.

The chain joins TRBV4-1 to TRBJ2-2; D gene ambiguous. The CDR3 runs 14 residues. Germline CDR1 is MGHRA and CDR2 is YSYEKL. Trimming took 4 bases from V and 1 from J, leaving 7 bases between them. CDR3 sequence: CASSPDGNTGELFF. The CDR3 DNA follows: TGCGCCAGCAGCCCGGACGGGAACACCGGGGAGCTGTTTTTT.

CDR3 protein: CASSFSYGDYTF. For the CDR3, the DNA is TGTGCCAGCAGTTTCTCGTACGGCGACTACACCTTC. J is TRBJ1-2 and V is TRBV12-3 or TRBV12-4; no firm D call. V shed 3 bases and J shed 10 bases, with 12 bases lying between them. The CDR3 totals 12 residues.

This clonotype was observed a handful of times. The chain uses TRBV6-2 or TRBV6-3 and TRBJ2-7; D uncertain. The last part of the DNA fits TRBJ2-5 better; the J call may be wrong. Germline-derived CDR1 and CDR2 are MNHEY and SVGEGT. CDR3 length: 11 residues. The CDR3: CASSHLETQYF. The CDR3 DNA reads TGTGCCAGCAGCCATTTAGAGACCCAGTACTTC.

A few counts support this clonotype. The chain has TRBV12-3 or TRBV12-4 and TRBJ2-7; unclear D gene. The V and J ends lost 5 bases and 4 bases respectively, with 15 bases between them. The CDR3 extends over 14 amino acids. The CDR3 region has the DNA TGTGCCAGCAGTACGAAAGGGCGGTCATACGAGCAGTACTTC. Residues: CASSTKGRSYEQYF.